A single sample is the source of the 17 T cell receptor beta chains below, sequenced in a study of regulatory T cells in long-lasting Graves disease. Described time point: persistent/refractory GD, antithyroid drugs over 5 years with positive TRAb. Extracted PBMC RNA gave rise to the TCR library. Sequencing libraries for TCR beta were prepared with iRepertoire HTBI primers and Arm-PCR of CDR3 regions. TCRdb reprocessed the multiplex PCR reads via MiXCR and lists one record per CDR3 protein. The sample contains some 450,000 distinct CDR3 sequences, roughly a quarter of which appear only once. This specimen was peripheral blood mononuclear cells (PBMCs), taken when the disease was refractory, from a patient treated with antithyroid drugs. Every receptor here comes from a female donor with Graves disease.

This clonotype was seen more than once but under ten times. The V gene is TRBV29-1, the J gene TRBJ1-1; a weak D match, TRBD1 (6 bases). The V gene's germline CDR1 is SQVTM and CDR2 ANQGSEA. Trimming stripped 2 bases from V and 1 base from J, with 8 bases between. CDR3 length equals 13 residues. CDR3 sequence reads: CSVETTGNTEAFF. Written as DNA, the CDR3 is TGCAGCGTTGAAACGACAGGGAACACTGAAGCTTTCTTT. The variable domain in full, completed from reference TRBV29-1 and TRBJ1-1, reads SAVISQKPSRDICQRGTSLTIQCQVDSQVTMMFWYRQQPGQSLTLIATANQGSEATYESGFVIDKFPISRPNLTFSTLTVSNMSPEDSSIYLCSVETTGNTEAFFGQGTRLTVV.

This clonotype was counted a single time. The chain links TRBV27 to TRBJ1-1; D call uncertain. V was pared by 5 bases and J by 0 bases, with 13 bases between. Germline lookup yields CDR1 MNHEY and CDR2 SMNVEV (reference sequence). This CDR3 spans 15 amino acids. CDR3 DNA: TGTGCCAGCAGTCTTCAAACGGGCCTGAACACTGAAGCTTTCTTT. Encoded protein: CASSLQTGLNTEAFF.

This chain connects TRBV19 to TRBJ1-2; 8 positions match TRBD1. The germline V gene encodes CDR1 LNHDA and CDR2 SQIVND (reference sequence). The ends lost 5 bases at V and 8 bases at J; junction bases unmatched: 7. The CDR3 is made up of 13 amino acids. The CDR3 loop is CASSVRQGYGYTF. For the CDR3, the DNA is TGTGCCAGTAGTGTCAGACAGGGGTACGGCTACACCTTC.

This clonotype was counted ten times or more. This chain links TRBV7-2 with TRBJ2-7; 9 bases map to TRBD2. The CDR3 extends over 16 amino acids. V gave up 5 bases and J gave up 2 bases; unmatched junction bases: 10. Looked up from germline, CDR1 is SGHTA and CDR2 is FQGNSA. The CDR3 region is CASSIGLATVPYEQYF. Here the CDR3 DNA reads TGTGCCAGCAGCATAGGACTAGCGACAGTTCCCTACGAGCAGTACTTC.

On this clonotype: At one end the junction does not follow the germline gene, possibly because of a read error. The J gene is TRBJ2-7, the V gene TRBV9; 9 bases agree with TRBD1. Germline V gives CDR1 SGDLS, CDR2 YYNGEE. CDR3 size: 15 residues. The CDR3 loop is CTSSVGATGGYEQYF. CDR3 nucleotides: TGTACCAGCAGCGTAGGGGCGACAGGGGGCTACGAGCAGTACTTC.

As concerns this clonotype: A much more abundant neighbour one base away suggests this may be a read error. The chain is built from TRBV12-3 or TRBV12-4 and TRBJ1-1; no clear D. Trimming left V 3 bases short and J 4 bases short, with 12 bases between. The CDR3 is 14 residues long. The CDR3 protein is CASSFGSVGTEAFF. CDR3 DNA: TGTGCCAGCAGTTTCGGGAGTGTCGGCACTGAAGCTTTCTTT.

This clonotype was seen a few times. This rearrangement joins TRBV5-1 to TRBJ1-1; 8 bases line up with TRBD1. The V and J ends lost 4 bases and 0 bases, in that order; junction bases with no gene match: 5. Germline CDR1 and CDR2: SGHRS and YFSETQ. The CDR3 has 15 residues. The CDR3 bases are TGCGCCAGCAGCAACCGACAGGGGATGAACACTGAAGCTTTCTTT. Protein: CASSNRQGMNTEAFF.

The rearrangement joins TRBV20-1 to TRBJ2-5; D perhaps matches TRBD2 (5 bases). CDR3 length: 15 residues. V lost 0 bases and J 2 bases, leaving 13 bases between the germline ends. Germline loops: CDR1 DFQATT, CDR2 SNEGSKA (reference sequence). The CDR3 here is CSARERRAEQETQYF. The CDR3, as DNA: TGCAGTGCTAGAGAACGGCGGGCAGAACAAGAGACCCAGTACTTC.

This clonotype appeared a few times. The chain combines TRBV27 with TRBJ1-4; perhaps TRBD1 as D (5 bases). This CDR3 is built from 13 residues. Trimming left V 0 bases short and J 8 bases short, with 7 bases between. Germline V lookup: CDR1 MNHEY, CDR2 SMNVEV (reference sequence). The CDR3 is CASSLSWGEKLFF. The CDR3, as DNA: TGTGCCAGCAGTTTATCTTGGGGGGAAAAACTGTTTTTT. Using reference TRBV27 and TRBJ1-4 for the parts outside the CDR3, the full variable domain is EAQVTQNPRYLITVTGKKLTVTCSQNMNHEYMSWYRQDPGLGLRQIYYSMNVEVTDKGDVPEGYKVSRKEKRNFPLILESPSPNQTSLYFCASSLSWGEKLFFGSGTQLSVL.

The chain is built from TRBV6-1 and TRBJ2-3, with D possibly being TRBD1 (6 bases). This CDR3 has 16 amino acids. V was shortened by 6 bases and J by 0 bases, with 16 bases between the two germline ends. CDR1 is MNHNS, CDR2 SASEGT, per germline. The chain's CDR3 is CASRLGHSQSTDTQYF. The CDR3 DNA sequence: TGTGCCAGCAGACTGGGACACTCCCAAAGCACAGATACGCAGTATTTT.

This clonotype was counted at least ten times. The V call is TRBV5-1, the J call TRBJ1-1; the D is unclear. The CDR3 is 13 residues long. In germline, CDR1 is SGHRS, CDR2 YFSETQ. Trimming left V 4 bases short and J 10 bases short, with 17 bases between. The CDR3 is CASSRVDGLGAFF. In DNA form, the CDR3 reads TGCGCCAGCAGCAGAGTTGATGGACTTGGAGCTTTCTTT.

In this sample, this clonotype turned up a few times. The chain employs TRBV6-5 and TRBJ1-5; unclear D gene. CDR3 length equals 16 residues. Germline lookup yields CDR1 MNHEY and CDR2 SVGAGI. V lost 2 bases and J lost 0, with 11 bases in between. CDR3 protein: CASSYPPDSSNQPQHF. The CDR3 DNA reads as TGTGCCAGCAGTTACCCTCCTGACTCTAGCAATCAGCCCCAGCATTTT.

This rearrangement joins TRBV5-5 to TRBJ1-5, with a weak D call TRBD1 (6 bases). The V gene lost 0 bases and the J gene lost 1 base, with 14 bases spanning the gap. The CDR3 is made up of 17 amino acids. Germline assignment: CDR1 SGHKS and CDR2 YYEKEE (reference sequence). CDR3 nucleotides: TGTGCCAGCAGCTTGGAGGCCGCAGGGGCCAGCAATCAGCCCCAGCATTTT. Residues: CASSLEAAGASNQPQHF. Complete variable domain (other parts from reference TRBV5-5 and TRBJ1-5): DAGVTQSPTHLIKTRGQQVTLRCSPISGHKSVSWYQQVLGQGPQFIFQYYEKEERGRGNFPDRFSARQFPNYSSELNVNALLLGDSALYLCASSLEAAGASNQPQHFGDGTRLSIL.

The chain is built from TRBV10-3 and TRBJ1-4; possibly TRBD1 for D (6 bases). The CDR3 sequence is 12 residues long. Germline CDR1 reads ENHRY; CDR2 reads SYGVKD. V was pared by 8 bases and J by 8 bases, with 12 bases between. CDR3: CAIGPDREKLFF. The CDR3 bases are TGTGCCATCGGTCCCGACAGGGAAAAACTGTTTTTT.

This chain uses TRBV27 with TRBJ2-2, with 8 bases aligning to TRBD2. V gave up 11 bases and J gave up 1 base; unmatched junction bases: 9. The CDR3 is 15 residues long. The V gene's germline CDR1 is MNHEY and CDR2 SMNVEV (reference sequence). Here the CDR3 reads CASQGLAGNTGELFF. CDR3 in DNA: TGTGCCTCGCAGGGGCTAGCGGGGAACACCGGGGAGCTGTTTTTT.

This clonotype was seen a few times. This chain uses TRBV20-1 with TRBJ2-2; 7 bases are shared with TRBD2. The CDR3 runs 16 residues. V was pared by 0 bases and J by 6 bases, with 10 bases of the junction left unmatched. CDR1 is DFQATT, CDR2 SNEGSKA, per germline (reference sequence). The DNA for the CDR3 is TGCAGTGCTAGAGATGTAAGCGGGACCGGGTCCGGGGAGCTGTTTTTT. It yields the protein CSARDVSGTGSGELFF.

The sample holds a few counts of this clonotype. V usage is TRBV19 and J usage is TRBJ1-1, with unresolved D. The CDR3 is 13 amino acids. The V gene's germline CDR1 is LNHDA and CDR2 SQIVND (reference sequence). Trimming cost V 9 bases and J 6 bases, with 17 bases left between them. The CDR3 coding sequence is TGTGCCAGATACAGAGTGGGGATTGCTGAAGCTTTCTTT. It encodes CARYRVGIAEAFF.